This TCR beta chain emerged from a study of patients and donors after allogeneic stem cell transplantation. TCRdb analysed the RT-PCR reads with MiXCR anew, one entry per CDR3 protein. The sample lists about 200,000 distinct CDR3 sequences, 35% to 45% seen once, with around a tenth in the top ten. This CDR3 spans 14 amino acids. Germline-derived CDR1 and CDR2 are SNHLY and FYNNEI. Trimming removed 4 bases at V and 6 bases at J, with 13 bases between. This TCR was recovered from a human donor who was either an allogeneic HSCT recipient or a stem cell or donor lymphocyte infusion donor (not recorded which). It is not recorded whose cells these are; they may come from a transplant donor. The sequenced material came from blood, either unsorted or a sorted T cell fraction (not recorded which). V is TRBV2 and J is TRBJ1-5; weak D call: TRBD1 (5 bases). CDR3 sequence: CASSGSPGGQPQHF. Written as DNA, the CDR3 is TGTGCCAGCAGTGGTTCCCCCGGGGGTCAGCCCCAGCATTTT.